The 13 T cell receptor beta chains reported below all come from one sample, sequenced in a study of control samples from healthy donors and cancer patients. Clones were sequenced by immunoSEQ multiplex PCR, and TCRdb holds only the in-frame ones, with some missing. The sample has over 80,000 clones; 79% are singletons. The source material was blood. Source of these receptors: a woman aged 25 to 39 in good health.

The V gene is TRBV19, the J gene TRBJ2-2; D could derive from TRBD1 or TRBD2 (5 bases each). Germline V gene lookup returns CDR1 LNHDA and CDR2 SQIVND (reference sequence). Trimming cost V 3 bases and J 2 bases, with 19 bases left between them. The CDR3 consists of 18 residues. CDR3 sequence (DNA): TGTGCCAGTAGTATCAGATCAGTTGTCGGGGCTAACACCGGGGAGCTGTTTTTT. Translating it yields CASSIRSVVGANTGELFF.

CDR3 sequence (DNA): TGTGCCAGCAGCCAAGGACAGGGGTTCGGCTATGGCTACACCTTC. Translating it yields CASSQGQGFGYGYTF. This chain uses TRBV14 with TRBJ1-2, with 8 nucleotides matching TRBD1. The V segment lost 1 base and the J segment 4 bases; nucleotides outside the gene matches: 5. Per germline, CDR1 SGHDN and CDR2 FVKESK. CDR3 size: 15 residues.

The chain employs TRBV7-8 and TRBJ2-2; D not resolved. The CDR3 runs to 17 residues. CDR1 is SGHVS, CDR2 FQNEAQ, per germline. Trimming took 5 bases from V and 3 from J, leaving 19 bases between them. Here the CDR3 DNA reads TGTGCCAGCAGCCCTAGAGGCGTTCGCGTTTACACCGGGGAGCTGTTTTTT. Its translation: CASSPRGVRVYTGELFF.

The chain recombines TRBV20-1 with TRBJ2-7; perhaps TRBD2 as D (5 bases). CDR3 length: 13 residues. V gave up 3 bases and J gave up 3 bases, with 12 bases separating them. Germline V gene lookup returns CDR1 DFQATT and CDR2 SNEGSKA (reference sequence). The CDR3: CSASAGMIYEQYF. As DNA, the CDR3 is TGCAGTGCTAGTGCGGGCATGATCTACGAGCAGTACTTC.

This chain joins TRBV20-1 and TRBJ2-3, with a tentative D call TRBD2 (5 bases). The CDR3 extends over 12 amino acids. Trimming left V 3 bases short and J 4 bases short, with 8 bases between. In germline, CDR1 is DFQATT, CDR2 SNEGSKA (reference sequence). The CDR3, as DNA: TGCAGTGCTAGTGAGGGTCCAGATACGCAGTATTTT. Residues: CSASEGPDTQYF.

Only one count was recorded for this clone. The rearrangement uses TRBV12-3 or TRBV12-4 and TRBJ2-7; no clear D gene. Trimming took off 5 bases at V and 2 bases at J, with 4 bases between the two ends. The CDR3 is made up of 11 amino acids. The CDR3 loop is CASSRTYEQYF. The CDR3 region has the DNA TGTGCCAGCAGTAGGACCTACGAGCAGTACTTC.

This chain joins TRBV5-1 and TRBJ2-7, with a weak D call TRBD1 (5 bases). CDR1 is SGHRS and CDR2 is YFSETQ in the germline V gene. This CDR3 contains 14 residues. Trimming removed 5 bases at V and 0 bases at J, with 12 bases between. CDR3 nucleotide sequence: TGCGCCAGCAGGATACAGGTATCCTCCTACGAGCAGTACTTC. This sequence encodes CASRIQVSSYEQYF.

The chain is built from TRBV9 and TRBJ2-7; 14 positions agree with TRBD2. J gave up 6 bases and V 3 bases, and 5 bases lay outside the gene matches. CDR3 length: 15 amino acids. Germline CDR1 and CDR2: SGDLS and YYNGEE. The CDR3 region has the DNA TGTGCCAGCAGCGCGACTAGCGGGGGGGCCTCCGAGCAGTACTTC. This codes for CASSATSGGASEQYF.

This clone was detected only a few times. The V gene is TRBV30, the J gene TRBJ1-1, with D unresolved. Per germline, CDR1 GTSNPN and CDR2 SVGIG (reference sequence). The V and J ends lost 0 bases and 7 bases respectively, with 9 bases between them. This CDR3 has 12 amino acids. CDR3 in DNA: TGTGCCTGGAGTGTCGAGGGTTTTGAAGCTTTCTTT. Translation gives CAWSVEGFEAFF.

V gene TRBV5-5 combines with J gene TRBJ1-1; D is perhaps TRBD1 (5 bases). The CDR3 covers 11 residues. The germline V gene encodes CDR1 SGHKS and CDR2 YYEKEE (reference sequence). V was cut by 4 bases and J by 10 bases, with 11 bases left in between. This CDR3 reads CASSARTRAFF. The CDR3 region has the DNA TGTGCCAGCAGCGCCCGGACAAGAGCTTTCTTT.

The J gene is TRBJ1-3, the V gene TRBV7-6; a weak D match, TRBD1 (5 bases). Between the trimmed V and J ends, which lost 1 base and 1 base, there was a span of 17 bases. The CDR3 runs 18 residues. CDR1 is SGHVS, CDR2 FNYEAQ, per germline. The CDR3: CASSLGGWSETSGNTIYF. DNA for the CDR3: TGTGCCAGCAGCTTAGGGGGGTGGAGCGAAACGTCTGGAAACACCATATATTTT.

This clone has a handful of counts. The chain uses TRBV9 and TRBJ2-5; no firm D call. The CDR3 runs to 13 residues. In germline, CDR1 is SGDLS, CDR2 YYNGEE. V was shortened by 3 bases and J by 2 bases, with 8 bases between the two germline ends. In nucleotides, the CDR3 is TGTGCCAGCAGCGGCACACCTCAAGAGACCCAGTACTTC. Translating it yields CASSGTPQETQYF.

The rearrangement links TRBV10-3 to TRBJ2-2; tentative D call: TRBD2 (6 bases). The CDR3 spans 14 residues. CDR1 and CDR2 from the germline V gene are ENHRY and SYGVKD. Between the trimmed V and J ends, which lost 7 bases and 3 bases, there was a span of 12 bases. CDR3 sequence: CAITGGRDTGELFF. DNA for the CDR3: TGTGCCATCACCGGGGGACGGGACACCGGGGAGCTGTTTTTT.